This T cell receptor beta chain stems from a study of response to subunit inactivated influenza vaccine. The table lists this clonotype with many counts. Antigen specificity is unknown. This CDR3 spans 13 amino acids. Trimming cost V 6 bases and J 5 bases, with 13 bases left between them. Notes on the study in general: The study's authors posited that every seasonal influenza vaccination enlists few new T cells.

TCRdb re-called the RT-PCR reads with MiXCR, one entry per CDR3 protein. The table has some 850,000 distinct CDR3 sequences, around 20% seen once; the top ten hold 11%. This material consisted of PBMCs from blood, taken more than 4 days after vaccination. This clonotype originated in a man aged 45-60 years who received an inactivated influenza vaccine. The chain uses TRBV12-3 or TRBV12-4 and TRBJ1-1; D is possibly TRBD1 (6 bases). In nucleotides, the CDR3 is TGTGCCAGCAGGAGGACAGAAGGGACTGAAGCTTTCTTT. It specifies CASRRTEGTEAFF.